Below, 19 T cell receptor beta chains from the same sample are listed, as sequenced in a study of blood T cell repertoires in COVID-19. Assay: immunoSEQ multiplex PCR; the TCRdb copy retains only in-frame clones and omits some. This sample has around 250,000 clones; 85% to 90% occur once, and the top ten carry about 4%. Material: peripheral blood. These receptors came from a man between 18 and 35 years old with active or convalescent COVID-19.

The chain carries TRBV7-3 and TRBJ2-7; D is perhaps TRBD2 (6 bases). The CDR3 has 12 amino acids. Germline V gives CDR1 SGHTA, CDR2 FQGTGA. Between the trimmed V and J ends, which lost 8 bases and 6 bases, there was a span of 14 bases. CDR3 coding DNA: TGTGCCAGCGGGGGGAAGTTCGGCGAGCAGTACTTC. Encoded protein: CASGGKFGEQYF.

This chain links TRBV9 with TRBJ2-7, with D hard to call. The CDR3 extends over 14 amino acids. In germline, CDR1 is SGDLS, CDR2 YYNGEE. V was cut by 4 bases and J by 5 bases, with 16 bases left in between. The CDR3 DNA reads as TGTGCCAGCAGCCCCAGGCCCTATAGTGACGAGCAGTACTTC. It specifies CASSPRPYSDEQYF.

In its sample, this clone was seen a few times. This rearrangement joins TRBV28 to TRBJ1-1, with D perhaps TRBD1 (6 bases). The CDR3 sequence is 13 residues long. CDR1 and CDR2 from the germline V gene are MDHEN and SYDVKM. V lost 6 bases, J lost 0 bases, and 8 bases lay in between. The CDR3 DNA follows: TGTGCCAGCAGCGGACAGTTGAACACTGAAGCTTTCTTT. Translated, it gives CASSGQLNTEAFF.

The J gene is TRBJ2-3, the V gene TRBV4-1, with D possibly TRBD1 on 7 matching bases. Trimming stripped 6 bases from V and 8 bases from J, with 24 bases between. From germline, CDR1 is MGHRA and CDR2 YSYEKL. The CDR3 is 16 amino acids. CDR3 nucleotide sequence: TGCGCCAGCAGACACCCACGACAGGGTGGAGGGGGTACGCAGTATTTT. Translating it yields CASRHPRQGGGGTQYF.

This chain connects TRBV7-9 to TRBJ1-1, with a possible D match to TRBD1 (6 bases). Germline CDR1 is SEHNR and CDR2 is FQNEAQ (reference sequence). Trimming stripped 5 bases from V and 8 bases from J, with 18 bases between. This CDR3 contains 14 residues. The CDR3 loop reads CASSHPGHPREAFF. CDR3 nucleotides: TGTGCCAGCAGCCATCCGGGACACCCTAGAGAAGCTTTCTTT.

The chain couples TRBV12-5 to TRBJ2-3, with TRBD2 identical over 8 bases. V lost 2 bases to trimming and J lost 8 bases; unmatched junction nucleotides: 18. The length of the CDR3 is 18 residues. Germline V gene lookup returns CDR1 LGHNT and CDR2 FRNRAP. In DNA, the CDR3 is TGTGCTAGTGGTTTGACACGCTCGGGAGCGGGAGATGGTGTTACGCAGTATTTT. Translating gives CASGLTRSGAGDGVTQYF.

This chain links TRBV7-9 with TRBJ2-7, with D unresolved. Germline loops: CDR1 SEHNR, CDR2 FQNEAQ (reference sequence). This CDR3 has 11 amino acids. V gave up 11 bases and J gave up 2 bases, with 10 bases separating them. The CDR3 DNA sequence: TGTGCCGTCGAGCGAACCTACGAGCAGTACTTC. It yields the protein CAVERTYEQYF.

V usage is TRBV6-1 and J usage is TRBJ1-1; D is perhaps TRBD1 (5 bases). The CDR3 loop spans 13 amino acids. The germline V gene encodes CDR1 MNHNS and CDR2 SASEGT. The ends were cut back, 2 bases at V and 7 bases at J, with 11 bases in the middle. CDR3: CASSESETVEAFF. In nucleotides, the CDR3 is TGTGCCAGCAGTGAAAGTGAGACAGTTGAAGCTTTCTTT.

This rearrangement joins TRBV5-4 to TRBJ2-7; unclear D gene. V lost 0 bases to trimming and J lost 0 bases, with 10 bases between them. Germline CDR1 reads SGHNT; CDR2 reads YYREEE (reference sequence). The length of the CDR3 is 15 residues. DNA of the CDR3: TGTGCCAGCAGCTTGGGTCACGGTAGCTCCTACGAGCAGTACTTC. The encoded protein is CASSLGHGSSYEQYF.

This chain joins TRBV7-9 and TRBJ2-2; 13 nucleotides match TRBD2. Trimming cost V 5 bases and J 6 bases; bases outside gene matches: 6. This CDR3 has 16 residues. The germline V gene has CDR1 SEHNR and CDR2 FQNEAQ (reference sequence). CDR3 loop: CASSGGLAGVSGELFF. The CDR3 DNA follows: TGTGCCAGCAGCGGAGGACTAGCGGGAGTTTCCGGGGAGCTGTTTTTT.

The chain has TRBV6-5 and TRBJ2-1; the D gene is possibly TRBD1 (6 bases). The CDR3 consists of 14 residues. Germline V gene lookup returns CDR1 MNHEY and CDR2 SVGAGI. The V and J ends lost 6 bases and 4 bases respectively, with 13 bases between them. The CDR3: CASSGTGLYNEQFF. The DNA for the CDR3 is TGTGCCAGCAGCGGTACAGGGTTGTACAATGAGCAGTTCTTC.

J is TRBJ1-4 and V is TRBV6-2 or TRBV6-3; 12 positions match TRBD1. Losses at the gene ends were 6 bases for V and 8 bases for J; bases not matched to a gene: 13. The CDR3 extends over 17 amino acids. CDR1 and CDR2 (germline): MNHEY, SVGEGT. CDR3 region: CASSSGTGGTSVEKLFF. CDR3 nucleotides: TGTGCCAGCAGCTCCGGGACAGGGGGCACTTCGGTCGAAAAACTGTTTTTT.

This chain uses TRBV11-3 with TRBJ2-1; 8 bases map to TRBD2. Trimming removed 2 bases from V and 5 bases from J; junction bases left unmatched: 8. CDR1 is SGHNT, CDR2 YENEEA, per germline. The CDR3 length is 16 residues. CDR3 sequence reads: CASSLFGLAGDNEQFF. In DNA form, the CDR3 reads TGTGCCAGCAGCTTATTCGGGCTAGCGGGCGACAATGAGCAGTTCTTC.

This chain links TRBV7-2 with TRBJ1-4; unclear D gene. This CDR3 has 13 residues. Germline V gene lookup returns CDR1 SGHTA and CDR2 FQGNSA. Trimming cost V 4 bases and J 8 bases, with 11 bases left between them. The CDR3 DNA reads as TGTGCCAGCAGCTCCCGACGCGGCGAAAAACTGTTTTTT. Translation gives CASSSRRGEKLFF.

The gene calls are TRBV25-1 and TRBJ2-5, with a weak D call TRBD2 (6 bases). Trimming left V 6 bases short and J 5 bases short, with 7 bases between. CDR3 length equals 11 residues. The germline gives CDR1 MGHDK, CDR2 SYGVNS. CDR3 residues: CASREGETQYF. In DNA form, the CDR3 reads TGTGCCAGCAGGGAGGGGGAGACCCAGTACTTC.

The chain links TRBV9 to TRBJ1-3, with D possibly TRBD1 on 5 matching bases. The V and J ends lost 0 bases and 0 bases respectively, with 7 bases between them. The CDR3 runs 15 residues. The germline CDR1 and CDR2 sequences are SGDLS and YYNGEE. The CDR3: CASSVGGYSGNTIYF. The CDR3 DNA reads as TGTGCCAGCAGCGTAGGGGGCTACTCTGGAAACACCATATATTTT.

This clone was detected once. The chain couples TRBV5-1 to TRBJ2-3; D is possibly TRBD1 (5 bases). Trimming left V 4 bases short and J 6 bases short, with 21 bases between. CDR3 length equals 16 residues. Germline V CDR1 and CDR2: SGHRS, YFSETQ. The chain's CDR3 is CASSRVGARATDTQYF. The CDR3 DNA is TGCGCCAGCAGCCGGGTTGGGGCTAGGGCTACGGATACGCAGTATTTT.

V gene TRBV5-6 combines with J gene TRBJ2-1; D is undetermined. The germline gives CDR1 SGHDT, CDR2 YYEEEE. The CDR3 has 14 residues. Trimming took 1 base from V and 8 from J, leaving 13 bases between them. This chain's CDR3 is CASSLLADSYEQFF. CDR3 coding DNA: TGTGCCAGCAGCTTGCTCGCAGACTCCTATGAGCAGTTCTTC.

V gene TRBV24-1 combines with J gene TRBJ2-3; possibly TRBD2 for D (5 bases). The CDR3 sequence is 15 residues long. The germline V and J ends were trimmed by 4 bases and 0 bases, with 10 bases remaining between them. CDR1 is KGHDR and CDR2 is SFDVKD in the germline V gene. The CDR3 sequence is CATSEPGYSTDTQYF. The DNA for the CDR3 is TGTGCCACCAGTGAACCGGGATATAGCACAGATACGCAGTATTTT.